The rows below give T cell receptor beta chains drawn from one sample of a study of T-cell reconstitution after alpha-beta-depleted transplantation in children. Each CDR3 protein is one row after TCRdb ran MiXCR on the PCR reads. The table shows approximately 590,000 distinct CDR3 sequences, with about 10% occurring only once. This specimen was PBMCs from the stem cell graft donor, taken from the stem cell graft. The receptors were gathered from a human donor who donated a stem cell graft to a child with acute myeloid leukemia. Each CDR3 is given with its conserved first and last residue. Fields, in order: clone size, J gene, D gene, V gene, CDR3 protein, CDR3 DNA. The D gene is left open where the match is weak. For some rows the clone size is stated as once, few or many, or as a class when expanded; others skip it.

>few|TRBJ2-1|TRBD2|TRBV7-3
CASSYGTTTYNEQFF
TGTGCCAGCAGCTACGGGACTACGACATACAATGAGCAGTTCTTC
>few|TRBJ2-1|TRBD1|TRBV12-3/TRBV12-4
CASSLDRGMDNEQFF
TGTGCCAGCAGTTTAGACAGGGGGATGGATAATGAGCAGTTCTTC
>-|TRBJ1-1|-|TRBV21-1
CASSKGGPRGQSTEAFF
TGTGCCAGCAGCAAAGGAGGGCCCAGGGGGCAAAGCACTGAAGCTTTCTTT
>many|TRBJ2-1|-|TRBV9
CASSVGGVPEQFF
TGTGCCAGCAGCGTAGGAGGAGTCCCGGAGCAGTTCTTC
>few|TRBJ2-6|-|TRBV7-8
CASSLGVRQTGANVLTF
TGTGCCAGCAGCTTAGGTGTCAGGCAGACTGGGGCCAACGTCCTGACTTTC
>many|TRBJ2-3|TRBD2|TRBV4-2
CASSQEQWAGGSADTQYF
TGTGCCAGCAGCCAAGAACAATGGGCGGGAGGGTCAGCAGATACGCAGTATTTT
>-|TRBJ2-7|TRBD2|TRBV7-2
CASSSTAGVGEQYF
TGTGCCAGCAGCTCCACGGCGGGAGTCGGCGAGCAGTACTTC
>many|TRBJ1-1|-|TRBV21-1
CASSLKGAGLNTEAFF
TGTGCCAGCAGCTTAAAGGGAGCAGGGCTAAACACTGAAGCTTTCTTT
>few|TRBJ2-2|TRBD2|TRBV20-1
CSARVDRGLAGNTGELFF
TGCAGTGCTAGGGTCGACAGGGGACTAGCGGGAAACACCGGGGAGCTGTTTTTT
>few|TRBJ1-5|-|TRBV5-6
CASSLLARRETQPQHF
TGTGCCAGCAGCTTGTTAGCGCGCAGGGAAACGCAGCCCCAGCATTTT
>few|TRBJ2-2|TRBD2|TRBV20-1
CSAEPRTSGRVKELFF
TGCAGTGCCGAACCCAGGACTAGCGGGAGGGTCAAGGAGCTGTTTTTT
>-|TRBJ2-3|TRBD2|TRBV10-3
CATGPQRELTDTQYF
TGTGCCACCGGCCCCCAGCGGGAACTCACAGATACGCAGTATTTT
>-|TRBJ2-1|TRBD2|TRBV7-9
CARSLAGVRDEQFF
TGTGCCAGGAGCCTAGCGGGAGTTAGGGATGAGCAGTTCTTC
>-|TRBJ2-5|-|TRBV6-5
CASSYTRNQETQYF
TGTGCCAGCAGTTACACACGAAACCAAGAGACCCAGTACTTC